This T cell receptor (beta chain) was obtained from a study of shared clonotypes between healthy human individuals. Study as a whole: The plates for each donor numbered three CD4 naive, three CD4 memory, two CD8 naive and one CD8 memory.

Profiled with immunoSEQ multiplex PCR; TCRdb holds only in-frame clones, not every one. The table includes 2 million to 2.5 million clones, about nine tenths detected once. Broader study findings: Compared with clonotypes that all four donors shared, non-shared clonotypes had lower generation probabilities.

Germline V CDR1 and CDR2: SGHNT, YYREEE (reference sequence). Trimming pared 1 base from V and 0 bases from J, leaving 8 bases between. The CDR3 covers 16 residues. Turning to this clone: Its specificity is not known.

Sequenced sample: naive CD4+ T cells from PBMCs. The sample's subset: CD45RA+ positively selected. This sequence joins TRBV5-4 and TRBJ2-6; D is uncertain. This receptor was taken from a man aged 18 to 30 in good health. Some clones in this sample may be carry-over from other donors' samples. DNA of the CDR3: TGTGCCAGCAGCTTGCCATCCGCCTCTGGGGCCAACGTCCTGACTTTC. This translates into CASSLPSASGANVLTF.